A selection of T cell receptor beta chains follows, all from one sample in a study of identical twins. TCRdb used MiXCR to reprocess the 5' RACE reads, holding one entry per CDR3 protein. The table includes some 1,700,000 distinct CDR3 sequences, under 35% detected once. Sample: cord blood. The receptors derive from a newborn girl in good health. Both conserved end residues are part of each CDR3. D genes are given only for firm matches. For some rows the clone size is stated as once, few or many, or as a class when expanded; others skip it.

>TRBJ1-4|TRBD1|NA|TRBV6-1
CASSEGGQGDEKLFF
TGTGCCAGCAGTGAAGGGGGACAGGGGGACGAAAAACTGTTTTTT
>TRBJ2-3|TRBD2|NA|TRBV12-3/TRBV12-4
CASTPTGGRGADMQYF
TGTGCCAGCACCCCTACCGGCGGGAGGGGCGCAGATATGCAGTATTTT
>TRBJ2-5|NA|NA|TRBV3-1
CASSQDGTFKETQYF
TGTGCCAGCAGCCAAGACGGGACTTTCAAAGAGACCCAGTACTTC
>TRBJ2-3|TRBD2|few|TRBV5-1
CASSGSGVTDTQYF
TGCGCCAGCAGCGGTAGCGGGGTCACAGATACGCAGTATTTT
>TRBJ2-7|TRBD1|few|TRBV2
CATRTRRDRDYEQYF
TGTGCCACGCGGACACGGCGGGACAGGGACTACGAGCAGTACTTC
>TRBJ2-7|TRBD2|NA|TRBV12-3/TRBV12-4
CASSPIPGLVGLQSSYEQYF
TGTGCCAGCAGTCCAATACCGGGACTAGTGGGGCTTCAGAGCTCCTACGAGCAGTACTTC
>TRBJ1-1|NA|few|TRBV12-3/TRBV12-4
CASGKEWTEAFF
TGTGCCAGCGGTAAAGAGTGGACTGAAGCTTTCTTT
>TRBJ2-7|NA|few|TRBV20-1
CSARDLGQYEQYF
TGCAGTGCTAGAGATCTCGGGCAGTACGAGCAGTACTTC
>TRBJ1-2|TRBD1|many|TRBV6-5
CASSTDRGYGYTF
TGTGCCAGCAGTACCGACAGGGGTTATGGCTACACCTTC
>TRBJ1-2|NA|few|TRBV28
CASSPLARPNYGYTF
TGTGCCAGCAGCCCCTTAGCCCGTCCTAACTATGGCTACACCTTC
>TRBJ1-1|NA|few|TRBV7-2
CASSLSRVSTEAFF
TGTGCCAGCAGCTTGAGTAGGGTGAGCACTGAAGCTTTCTTT
>TRBJ1-2|NA|few|TRBV13
CASSPGGGSNYGYTF
TGTGCCAGCAGCCCCGGGGGGGGGAGTAACTATGGCTACACCTTC
>TRBJ2-1|TRBD2|few|TRBV6-6
CASSYSWTSGENEQFF
TGTGCCAGCAGTTACTCTTGGACTAGCGGGGAGAATGAGCAGTTCTTC
>TRBJ2-3|NA|many|TRBV7-2
CASSLRQGGTDTQYF
TGTGCCAGCAGCTTACGCCAGGGTGGCACAGATACGCAGTATTTT
>TRBJ1-1|NA|few|TRBV7-9
CASSIFNTEAFF
TGTGCCAGCTCCATCTTTAACACTGAAGCTTTCTTT
>TRBJ1-1|NA|NA|TRBV3-1
CASSQVQAGTEAFF
TGTGCCAGCAGCCAAGTTCAGGCCGGCACTGAAGCTTTCTTT
>TRBJ1-1|NA|NA|TRBV29-1
CSVVGGIGTEAFF
TGCAGCGTTGTGGGGGGCATTGGCACTGAAGCTTTCTTT
>TRBJ2-4|TRBD1|NA|TRBV19
CASWDRRGNIQYF
TGTGCCAGCTGGGACAGGCGGGGAAACATTCAGTACTTC
>TRBJ2-7|TRBD1|NA|TRBV2
CAGSGTGTYEQYF
TGTGCCGGATCCGGGACAGGGACATACGAGCAGTACTTC
>TRBJ2-3|NA|NA|TRBV15
CATSKFLGGPGTQYF
TGTGCCACCAGCAAGTTTCTAGGGGGGCCGGGTACGCAGTATTTT
>TRBJ2-1|NA|NA|TRBV7-9
CAGSPERGAYNEQFF
TGTGCCGGCAGCCCCGAGAGGGGGGCCTACAATGAGCAGTTCTTC
>TRBJ2-7|TRBD2|NA|TRBV20-1
CSARVGGRTSYNEQYF
TGCAGTGCTAGAGTTGGCGGGAGGACCTCCTACAATGAGCAGTACTTC
>TRBJ2-6|TRBD2|few|TRBV4-1
CASSQVGLAGGPGSGANVLTF
TGCGCCAGCAGCCAAGTCGGACTAGCGGGAGGGCCTGGCTCTGGGGCCAACGTCCTGACTTTC
>TRBJ2-1|TRBD1|few|TRBV4-2
CASSQEKTGDETQFF
TGTGCCAGCAGCCAAGAGAAAACAGGGGACGAGACCCAGTTCTTC
>TRBJ2-1|TRBD2|NA|TRBV12-3/TRBV12-4
CASSFWSSGRAQSNEQFF
TGTGCCAGCAGTTTTTGGAGTAGCGGGAGGGCCCAAAGCAATGAGCAGTTCTTC
>TRBJ2-7|TRBD1|few|TRBV6-1
CASSAFPGTGAGEQYF
TGTGCCAGCAGTGCCTTTCCCGGGACAGGGGCGGGCGAGCAGTACTTC
>TRBJ1-4|NA|NA|TRBV6-6
CASRYRTVATNEKLFF
TGTGCCAGCAGATACCGGACAGTTGCAACTAATGAAAAACTGTTTTTT
>TRBJ2-1|NA|few|TRBV27
CASSTGTYNEQFF
TGTGCCAGTTCGACAGGTACCTACAATGAGCAGTTCTTC
>TRBJ2-5|TRBD1|NA|TRBV6-5
CASSSGQGAEQVNEQYF
TGTGCCAGCAGTTCCGGACAGGGGGCTGAACAAGTGAATGAGCAGTACTTC
>TRBJ2-5|TRBD2|few|TRBV27
CASSLTSGRRRETQYF
TGTGCCAGCAGTTTAACTAGCGGGAGGCGTCGGGAGACCCAGTACTTC
>TRBJ1-2|NA|NA|TRBV29-1
CSVGGRLSLKAGYTF
TGCAGCGTTGGGGGAAGGCTGTCATTGAAGGCTGGCTACACCTTC
>TRBJ2-1|TRBD1|few|TRBV20-1
CSAPRQGKDNEQFF
TGCAGTGCCCCGCGACAGGGGAAGGACAATGAGCAGTTCTTC
>TRBJ1-4|TRBD1|many|TRBV4-2
CASSPDRTNEKLFF
TGTGCCAGCAGCCCGGACAGGACGAATGAAAAACTGTTTTTT
>TRBJ2-3|TRBD1|few|TRBV2
CASSGQGDGDTQYF
TGTGCCAGCAGTGGACAGGGGGATGGAGATACGCAGTATTTT
>TRBJ2-5|TRBD2|NA|TRBV29-1
CSVETLAGCEETQYF
TGCAGCGTTGAGACACTAGCGGGATGTGAAGAGACCCAGTACTTC
>TRBJ2-5|TRBD2|NA|TRBV2
CASSGISGYQETQYF
TGTGCCAGCAGTGGGATTAGCGGGTACCAAGAGACCCAGTACTTC
>TRBJ1-2|NA|NA|TRBV28
CASSLFPDGYTF
TGTGCCAGCAGTTTATTCCCAGATGGCTACACCTTC
>TRBJ2-3|NA|few|TRBV24-1
CATSDTRTSTDTQYF
TGTGCCACCAGTGATACGAGGACTAGCACAGATACGCAGTATTTT
>TRBJ1-2|NA|NA|TRBV6-1
CASNPNGILYGYTF
TGTGCCAGCAACCCGAACGGCATACTCTATGGCTACACCTTC
>TRBJ2-3|TRBD2|NA|TRBV5-5
CASSLWLAGPPRGTDTQYF
TGTGCCAGCAGCTTGTGGCTAGCGGGACCCCCGAGGGGCACAGATACGCAGTATTTT
>TRBJ1-6|NA|NA|TRBV28
CASSQRGTYNSPLHF
TGTGCCAGCAGCCAACGGGGCACCTATAATTCACCCCTCCACTTT
>TRBJ2-1|TRBD2|NA|TRBV24-1
CATSDRTSGIFGEHFF
TGTGCCACCAGTGACCGGACTAGCGGGATATTCGGTGAGCACTTCTTC
>TRBJ2-1|TRBD2|few|TRBV4-2
CASSQRSGGRNEQFF
TGTGCCAGCAGCCAGAGAAGCGGGGGAAGGAATGAGCAGTTCTTC
>TRBJ2-7|TRBD2|NA|TRBV7-9
CASRGLAVYEQYF
TGTGCCAGCAGGGGACTAGCGGTCTACGAGCAGTACTTC
>TRBJ2-1|TRBD2|few|TRBV6-1
CASRQGRTSGSIYNEQFF
TGTGCCAGCAGACAGGGGAGGACTAGCGGGAGTATCTACAATGAGCAGTTCTTC
>TRBJ2-7|NA|NA|TRBV3-1
CASSESTSYEQYF
TGTGCCAGCAGCGAGAGTACTAGTTACGAGCAGTACTTC
>TRBJ2-4|TRBD2|NA|TRBV10-3
CATSEFAVLAGVESSKNIQYF
TGTGCCACCAGTGAGTTCGCTGTACTAGCGGGAGTGGAATCGTCCAAAAACATTCAGTACTTC
>TRBJ2-5|NA|NA|TRBV6-1
CASSVSQLEKTQYF
TGTGCCAGCAGTGTCAGCCAGTTAGAGAAGACCCAGTACTTC
>TRBJ2-5|NA|NA|TRBV6-1
CTSSVLGPSQETQYF
TGTACCAGCAGTGTCTTGGGGCCGAGCCAAGAGACCCAGTACTTC
>TRBJ1-2|NA|NA|TRBV20-1
CSARGDVYGYTF
TGCAGTGCTAGAGGGGACGTCTATGGCTACACCTTC
>TRBJ1-4|NA|few|TRBV28
CASLALVATNEKLFF
TGTGCCAGCCTCGCCTTAGTCGCAACTAATGAAAAACTGTTTTTT
>TRBJ2-1|TRBD1|many|TRBV27
CASSAGTATYNEQFF
TGTGCCAGCAGCGCCGGGACAGCCACCTACAATGAGCAGTTCTTC
>TRBJ2-7|TRBD2|once|TRBV6-5
CASSYSSPGREDEQYF
TGTGCCAGCAGTTACTCGAGTCCCGGGAGGGAGGACGAGCAGTACTTC
>TRBJ2-1|NA|few|TRBV12-3/TRBV12-4
CASSAPSSPNEQFF
TGTGCCAGCAGTGCCCCCTCTAGTCCCAATGAGCAGTTCTTC
>TRBJ2-7|NA|NA|TRBV28
CASSSGSPPYEQYF
TGTGCCAGCAGTTCTGGAAGTCCCCCATACGAGCAGTACTTC
>TRBJ2-7|NA|NA|TRBV5-1
CASSPQDSTYEQYF
TGCGCCAGCAGCCCCCAGGACAGTACCTACGAGCAGTACTTC
>TRBJ2-1|NA|NA|TRBV9
CASSVGGGGRLANEQFF
TGTGCCAGCAGCGTAGGCGGTGGGGGCCGACTAGCAAATGAGCAGTTCTTC
>TRBJ2-5|NA|NA|TRBV6-1
CASNDGGNNEQYF
TGTGCCAGCAACGATGGGGGGAACAATGAGCAGTACTTC
>TRBJ2-5|TRBD1|NA|TRBV24-1
CATAGQGHGETQYF
TGTGCCACCGCGGGACAGGGGCATGGAGAGACCCAGTACTTC